This TCR beta chain was observed in a study of lymphopenia after photon versus proton radiotherapy. This table comes from immunoSEQ multiplex PCR, and its TCRdb copy is limited to in-frame clones, with some not included. Counted here are 50,000 to 65,000 clones, 75% to 90% occurring once; the ten biggest clones make up 9.5% to 15%. There are 16 residues in the CDR3. Deletions cut 0 bases from V and 0 bases from J, with 11 bases between. Germline lookup yields CDR1 LGHNT and CDR2 FRNRAP. This receptor was taken from a man at least 80 years old with esophageal cancer. The rearrangement links TRBV12-5 to TRBJ1-1; no clear D gene. Specimen: peripheral blood, collected from a patient treated with proton-based radiotherapy. CDR3 nucleotide sequence: TGTGCTAGTGGTTTGGTTTCCGGGCCACTGAACACTGAAGCTTTCTTT. Its translation: CASGLVSGPLNTEAFF.